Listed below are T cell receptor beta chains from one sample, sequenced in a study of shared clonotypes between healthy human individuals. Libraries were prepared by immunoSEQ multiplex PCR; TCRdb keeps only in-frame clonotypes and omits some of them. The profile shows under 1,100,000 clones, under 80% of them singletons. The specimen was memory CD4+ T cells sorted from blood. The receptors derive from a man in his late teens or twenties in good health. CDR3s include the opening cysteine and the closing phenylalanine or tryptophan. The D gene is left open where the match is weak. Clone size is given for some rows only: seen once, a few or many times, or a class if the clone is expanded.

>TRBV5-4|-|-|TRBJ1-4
CASSLGGASGEKLFF
TGTGCCAGTAGCTTGGGCGGGGCTTCAGGAGAAAAACTGTTTTTT
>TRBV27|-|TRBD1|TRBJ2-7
CASSHGPTGQFLWEQYF
TGTGCCAGCAGCCATGGCCCGACGGGACAGTTCCTCTGGGAGCAGTACTTC
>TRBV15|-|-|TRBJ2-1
CATSLSGNSYNEQFF
TGTGCCACCAGCCTTAGCGGTAACTCCTACAATGAGCAGTTCTTC
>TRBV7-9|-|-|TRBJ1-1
CAGTGTAEENTEAFF
TGTGCCGGAACCGGGACGGCGGAGGAGAACACTGAAGCTTTCTTT
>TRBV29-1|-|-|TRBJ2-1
CSVEERGTYNEQFF
TGCAGCGTTGAAGAGAGGGGGACCTACAATGAGCAGTTCTTC
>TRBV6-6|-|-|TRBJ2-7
CASSSRQGFLYEQYF
TGTGCCAGCAGTTCCCGGCAGGGCTTCCTCTACGAGCAGTACTTC
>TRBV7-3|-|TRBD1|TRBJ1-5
CASSYDRGQPQHF
TGTGCCAGCAGCTATGACAGGGGCCAGCCCCAGCATTTT
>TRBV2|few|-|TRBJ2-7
CASRAAAHSYEQYF
TGTGCCAGCAGAGCGGCGGCGCACTCCTACGAGCAGTACTTC
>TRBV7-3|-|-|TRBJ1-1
CASSTGPENTEAFF
TGTGCCAGCAGCACCGGCCCGGAGAACACTGAAGCTTTCTTT
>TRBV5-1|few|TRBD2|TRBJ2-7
CASSIRAGDAYEQYF
TGCGCCAGCAGCATTCGCGCGGGAGATGCCTACGAGCAGTACTTC
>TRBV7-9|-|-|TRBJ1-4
CASSRTGPTNEKLFF
TGTGCCAGCAGTCGTACAGGGCCGACTAATGAAAAACTGTTTTTT
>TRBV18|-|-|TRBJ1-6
CASSPASELYSPLHF
TGTGCCAGCTCACCCGCGTCAGAACTTTATTCACCCCTCCACTTT
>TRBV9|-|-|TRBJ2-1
CASSGLSPRSEQFF
TGTGCCAGCAGCGGGCTCTCCCCTAGGAGTGAGCAGTTCTTC
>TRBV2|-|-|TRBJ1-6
CATTAGGGNNSPLHF
TGTGCCACCACCGCGGGAGGGGGGAATAATTCACCCCTCCACTTT
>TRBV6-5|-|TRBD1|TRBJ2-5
CASRTGEETQYF
TGTGCCAGCAGGACAGGGGAAGAGACCCAGTACTTC
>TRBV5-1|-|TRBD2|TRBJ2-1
CASSFGSAGRNEQFF
TGCGCCAGCAGCTTCGGATCAGCGGGGAGAAATGAGCAGTTCTTC
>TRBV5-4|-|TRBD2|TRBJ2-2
CASTPTSGGTGELFF
TGTGCCAGCACCCCCACTAGCGGGGGCACCGGGGAGCTGTTTTTT
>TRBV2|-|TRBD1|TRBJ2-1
CASSGGQGNEQFF
TGTGCCAGCAGTGGCGGACAGGGGAATGAGCAGTTCTTC
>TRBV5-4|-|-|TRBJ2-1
CASSLAGNYYNEQFF
TGTGCCAGCAGCTTGGCGGGGAACTATTACAATGAGCAGTTCTTC
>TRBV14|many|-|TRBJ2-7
CASSQTRQSSYF
TGTGCCAGCAGCCAAACACGACAGAGTTCGTACTTC
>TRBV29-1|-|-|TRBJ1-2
CSGDTGNYGYTF
TGCAGCGGAGACACAGGGAACTATGGCTACACCTTC
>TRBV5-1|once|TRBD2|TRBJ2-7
CASSLWREGGEQYF
TGCGCCAGCAGCTTGTGGCGGGAGGGGGGCGAGCAGTACTTC
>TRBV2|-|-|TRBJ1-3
CASSESRNTIYF
TGTGCCAGCAGTGAGTCCCGAAACACCATATATTTT
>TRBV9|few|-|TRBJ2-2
CASSPRMVGTGELFF
TGTGCCAGCAGCCCGAGGATGGTCGGCACCGGGGAGCTGTTTTTT
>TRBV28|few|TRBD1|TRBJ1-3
CASSPSTGGGNTIYF
TGTGCCAGCAGTCCGTCTACAGGGGGGGGAAACACCATATATTTT
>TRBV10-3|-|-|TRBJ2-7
CAISESRVPGEQYF
TGTGCCATCAGTGAGTCAAGGGTACCAGGAGAGCAGTACTTC
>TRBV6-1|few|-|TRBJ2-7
CASSDGPGDTYEQYF
TGTGCCAGCAGTGATGGGCCGGGAGACACCTACGAGCAGTACTTC
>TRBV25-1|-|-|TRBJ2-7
CASSRLYEQYF
TGTGCCAGTTCAAGGTTGTACGAGCAGTACTTC